This T cell receptor beta chain was observed in a study of cytomegalovirus exposure and HLA in healthy donors. Assay used: immunoSEQ multiplex PCR; TCRdb lists only in-frame clones, some missing. The profile shows some 170,000 clones, about 87% of them singletons. The CDR3 loop spans 13 amino acids. Germline lookup yields CDR1 SGHRS and CDR2 YFSETQ. Trimming removed 0 bases from V and 2 bases from J, with 5 bases in between. This clone has a handful of counts. At the DNA level, this CDR3 is encoded by other sequences in the same sample as well. These donors were members of the roughly 110-subject validation cohort, a group separate from the roughly 670-subject first cohort.

Sequencing was carried out using PBMCs. The sequence came from a woman aged 25-40 years in good health and CMV-seronegative. The chain couples TRBV5-1 to TRBJ1-2; D is possibly TRBD1 (5 bases). The CDR3 region is CASSLAGNYGYTF. The CDR3 DNA is TGCGCCAGCAGCTTGGCAGGGAACTATGGCTACACCTTC.